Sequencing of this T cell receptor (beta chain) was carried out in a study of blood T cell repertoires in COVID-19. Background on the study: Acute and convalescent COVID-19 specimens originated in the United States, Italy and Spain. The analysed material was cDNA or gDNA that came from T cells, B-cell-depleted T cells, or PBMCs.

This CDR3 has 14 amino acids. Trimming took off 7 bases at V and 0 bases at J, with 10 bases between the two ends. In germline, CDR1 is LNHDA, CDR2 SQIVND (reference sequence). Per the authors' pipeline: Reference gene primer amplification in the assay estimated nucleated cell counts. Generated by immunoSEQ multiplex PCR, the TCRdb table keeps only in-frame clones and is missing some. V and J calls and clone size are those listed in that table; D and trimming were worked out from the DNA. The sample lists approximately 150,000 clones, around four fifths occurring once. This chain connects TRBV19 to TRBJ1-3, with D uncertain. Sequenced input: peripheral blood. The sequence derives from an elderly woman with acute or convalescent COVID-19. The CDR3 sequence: CASKIRGSGNTIYF. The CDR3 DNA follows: TGTGCCAGTAAGATCCGCGGCTCTGGAAACACCATATATTTT. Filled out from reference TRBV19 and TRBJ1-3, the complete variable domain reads DGGITQSPKYLFRKEGQNVTLSCEQNLNHDAMYWYRQDPGQGLRLIYYSQIVNDFQKGDIAEGYSVSREKKESFPLTVTSAQKNPTAFYLCASKIRGSGNTIYFGEGSWLTVV.